This T cell receptor beta chain was profiled in a study of shared clonotypes between healthy human individuals. Study-wide findings and caveats: When naive CD4 clonotypes were compared across a handful of donors, approximately 5% were shared. Genetic and exposure-history diversity was limited by the small donor number.

Only in-frame clones appear in the TCRdb table, and some are missing; sequencing was by immunoSEQ multiplex PCR. The sample records 1.5 million to 2.5 million clones, about 95% being singletons. Naive CD8 cells lacked CD45RO and underwent positive selection for CCR7, leaving out terminally differentiated effector memory CD45RA+ cells. As to this clone: The antigen remains unidentified. At the DNA level, this CDR3 is encoded by other sequences in the same sample as well.

This sequence originates from a man between 18 and 29 years old in good health. The sample comprised naive CD8+ T cells sorted from blood.

The CDR3 bases are TGCGCCAGCAGCCAAGAACAGGGTTACGAGCAGTACTTC. Its translation: CASSQEQGYEQYF. The chain combines TRBV4-3 with TRBJ2-7; D possibly corresponds to TRBD1 (6 bases). The length of the CDR3 is 13 residues. Trimming pared 0 bases from V and 4 bases from J, leaving 7 bases between. CDR1 and CDR2 from the germline V gene are LGHNA and YSLEER.